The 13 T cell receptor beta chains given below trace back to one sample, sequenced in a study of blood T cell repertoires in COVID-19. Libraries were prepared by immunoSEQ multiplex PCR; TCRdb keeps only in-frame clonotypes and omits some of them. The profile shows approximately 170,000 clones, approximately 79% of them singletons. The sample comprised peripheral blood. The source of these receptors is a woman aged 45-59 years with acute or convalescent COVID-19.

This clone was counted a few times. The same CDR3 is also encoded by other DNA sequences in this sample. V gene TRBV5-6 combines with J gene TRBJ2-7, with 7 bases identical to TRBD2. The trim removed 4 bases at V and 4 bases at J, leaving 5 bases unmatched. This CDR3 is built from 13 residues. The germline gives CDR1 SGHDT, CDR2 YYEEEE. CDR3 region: CASSPTGRYEQYF. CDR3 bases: TGTGCCAGCAGCCCTACCGGGAGGTACGAGCAGTACTTC.

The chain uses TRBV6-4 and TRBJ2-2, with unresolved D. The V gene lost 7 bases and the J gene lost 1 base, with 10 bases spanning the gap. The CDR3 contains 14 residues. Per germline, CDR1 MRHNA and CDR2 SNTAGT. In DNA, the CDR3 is TGTGCCAGCAAACTAAGCTGGAACACCGGGGAGCTGTTTTTT. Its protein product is CASKLSWNTGELFF.

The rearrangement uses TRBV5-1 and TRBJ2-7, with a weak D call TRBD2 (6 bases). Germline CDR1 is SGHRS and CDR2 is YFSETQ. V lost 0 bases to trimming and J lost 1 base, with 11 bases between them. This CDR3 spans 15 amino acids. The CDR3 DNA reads TGCGCCAGCAGCTTGGGTACGGGGGTTTCCTACGAGCAGTACTTC. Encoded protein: CASSLGTGVSYEQYF.

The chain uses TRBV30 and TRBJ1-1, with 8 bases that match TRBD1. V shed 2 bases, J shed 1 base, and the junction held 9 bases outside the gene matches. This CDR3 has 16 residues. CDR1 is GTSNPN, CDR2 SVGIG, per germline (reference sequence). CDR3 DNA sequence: TGTGCCTGGAGTCTAATGACAGGGGTCGGGAACACTGAAGCTTTCTTT. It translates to CAWSLMTGVGNTEAFF. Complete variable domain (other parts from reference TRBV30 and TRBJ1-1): SQTIHQWPATLVQPVGSPLSLECTVEGTSNPNLYWYRQAAGRGLQLLFYSVGIGQISSEVPQNLSASRPQDRQFILSSKKLLLSDSGFYLCAWSLMTGVGNTEAFFGQGTRLTVV.

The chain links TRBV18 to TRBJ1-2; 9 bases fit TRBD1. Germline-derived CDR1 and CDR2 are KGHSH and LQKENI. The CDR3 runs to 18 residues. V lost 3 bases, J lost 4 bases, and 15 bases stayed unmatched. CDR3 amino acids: CASSPDTQGARPSYGYTF. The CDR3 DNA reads TGTGCCAGCTCACCCGACACACAGGGGGCGCGACCTAGCTATGGCTACACCTTC.

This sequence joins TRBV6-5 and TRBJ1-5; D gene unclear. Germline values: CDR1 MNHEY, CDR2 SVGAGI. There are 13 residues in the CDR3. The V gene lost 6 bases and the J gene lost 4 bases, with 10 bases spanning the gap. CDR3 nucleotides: TGTGCCAGCAGCCAACTCATTAATCAGCCCCAGCATTTT. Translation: CASSQLINQPQHF.

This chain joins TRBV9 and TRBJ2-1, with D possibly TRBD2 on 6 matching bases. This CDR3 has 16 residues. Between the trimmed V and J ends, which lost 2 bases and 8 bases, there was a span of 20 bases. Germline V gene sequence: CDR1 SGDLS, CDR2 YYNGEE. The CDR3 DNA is TGTGCCAGCAGCGTTGGGAATCAGGGCGGGATCGATGAGCAGTTCTTC. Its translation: CASSVGNQGGIDEQFF.

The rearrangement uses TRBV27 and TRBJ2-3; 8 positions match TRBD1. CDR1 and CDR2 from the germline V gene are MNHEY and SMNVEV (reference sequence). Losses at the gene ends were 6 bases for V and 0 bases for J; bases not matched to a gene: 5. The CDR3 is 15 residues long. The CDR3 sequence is CASRNRQGSTDTQYF. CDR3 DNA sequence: TGTGCCAGCAGAAATCGACAGGGGAGCACAGATACGCAGTATTTT.

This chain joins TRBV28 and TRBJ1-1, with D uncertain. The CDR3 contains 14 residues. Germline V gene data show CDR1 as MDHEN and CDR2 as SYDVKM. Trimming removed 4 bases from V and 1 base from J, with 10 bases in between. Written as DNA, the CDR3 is TGTGCCAGCAGTTCTCGAGCAAGGAACACTGAAGCTTTCTTT. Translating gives CASSSRARNTEAFF. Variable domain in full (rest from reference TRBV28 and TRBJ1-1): DVKVTQSSRYLVKRTGEKVFLECVQDMDHENMFWYRQDPGLGLRLIYFSYDVKMKEKGDIPEGYSVSREKKERFSLILESASTNQTSMYLCASSSRARNTEAFFGQGTRLTVV.

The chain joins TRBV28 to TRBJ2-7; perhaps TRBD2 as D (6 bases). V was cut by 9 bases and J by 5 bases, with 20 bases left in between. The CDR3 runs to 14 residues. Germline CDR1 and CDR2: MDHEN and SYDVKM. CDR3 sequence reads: CASKSSGILDEQYF. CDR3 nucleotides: TGTGCCAGTAAAAGTAGCGGCATCTTAGACGAGCAGTACTTC.

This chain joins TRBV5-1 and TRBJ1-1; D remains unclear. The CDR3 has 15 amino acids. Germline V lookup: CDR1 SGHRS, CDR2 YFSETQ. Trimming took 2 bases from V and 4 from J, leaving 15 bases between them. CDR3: CASSLTGQAGTEAFF. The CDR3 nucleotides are TGCGCCAGCAGCTTAACGGGTCAGGCGGGCACTGAAGCTTTCTTT. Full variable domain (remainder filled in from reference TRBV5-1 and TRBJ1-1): KAGVTQTPRYLIKTRGQQVTLSCSPISGHRSVSWYQQTPGQGLQFLFEYFSETQRNKGNFPGRFSGRQFSNSRSEMNVSTLELGDSALYLCASSLTGQAGTEAFFGQGTRLTVV.

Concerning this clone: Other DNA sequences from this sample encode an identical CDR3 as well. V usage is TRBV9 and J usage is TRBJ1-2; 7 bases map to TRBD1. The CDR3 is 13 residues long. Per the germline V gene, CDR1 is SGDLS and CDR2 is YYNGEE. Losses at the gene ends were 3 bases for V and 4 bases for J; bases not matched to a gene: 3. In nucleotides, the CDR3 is TGTGCCAGCAGCGCAGGGACAGTCTATGGCTACACCTTC. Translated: CASSAGTVYGYTF.

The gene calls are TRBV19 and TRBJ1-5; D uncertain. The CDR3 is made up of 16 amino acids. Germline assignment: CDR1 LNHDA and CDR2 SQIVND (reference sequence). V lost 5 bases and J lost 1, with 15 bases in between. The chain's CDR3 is CASSLPDGVSNQPQHF. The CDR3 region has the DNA TGTGCCAGTAGTCTTCCTGACGGGGTAAGCAATCAGCCCCAGCATTTT.